Described below is a single TCR beta chain sequence and its context. This receptor's antigen is unknown. It may be a read error: a sequence one base away is much more abundant. Lymph node samples came from the axillary draining lymph nodes of breast cancer patients. Sequencing was performed on an Illumina HiSeq 2000. TCR beta chain libraries were generated through multiplex PCR amplification. The amplified TCR beta chain products were analyzed by high-throughput sequencing. TCRdb's own reprocessing of the public reads used fastp at Q25 and MiXCR and kept productive beta chains. Here each entry gathers all rows of one CDR3 protein and keeps the most common genes and DNA. The sample includes about 300,000 distinct CDR3 sequences, with over 30% observed a single time. More than 0.85% of the sample belongs to the ten largest clones. The junction shows trimming of 10 bases on V and 1 base on J, plus 16 bases between the germline ends. The CDR3, from cysteine to phenylalanine, totals 14 residues. Only the CDR3 portion is preserved as DNA: 42 bases, with reading frame beginning at the first base. CDR1 and CDR2, per the germline V gene, are MNHEY and SVGAGI.

The record originates from a study of breast tumors, draining lymph nodes, adjacent tissues (dated by TCRdb to about 2016). Broadly, across the study: The study compared TCR beta repertoires across tumor, adjacent nontumor tissue and axillary lymph nodes from breast cancer patients. In human breast cancer, the study set out to assess how tumor, surrounding tissue and draining lymph node repertoires relate to one another and whether T cells might be exchanged between them.

The investigation overall reported the following: The conclusion that tumor T cells originate in lymph nodes was framed as consistent with a hypothesis rather than directly demonstrated. The data were judged consistent with most tumor T cells deriving from the lymph node and then expanding within tumor tissue. T-cell repertoire diversity in tumors was found to be lower than in lymph nodes but higher than in nontumor tissue, and preferential V and J gene usage was observed. Tumor and nontumor tissue repertoires were found to be significantly more similar in luminal-like than in basal-like breast cancer.

Recombination linked TRBV6-5 to TRBJ1-2; the D gene is perhaps TRBD1, on 5 matching bases. Sequencing used axillary lymph node tissue. The clonotype was recovered from a female donor with breast cancer. Some clones in this sample may be carry-over from other donors' samples. The DNA is TGTGCCAACAGCCCCACAGGTCTTAACTATGGCTACACCTTC. Its protein is CANSPTGLNYGYTF.